This is a list of T cell receptor beta chains from one sample in a study of T-cell memory formation after mild COVID-19. One entry per CDR3 protein results from TCRdb running MiXCR on the 5' RACE reads. This sample yields hundreds of thousands of distinct CDR3 sequences, of which about 16% are seen a single time; 20% to 25% belongs to the top ten. The specimen was PBMCs or a T cell subset sorted from them (not recorded which). The origin of the receptors is a young man who had mild COVID-19 (a few samples of this study predate the infection). Cell type and time point are not known. Each CDR3 is given with its conserved first and last residue. A D gene is named only where the DNA matches it firmly. Some rows mark clone size as missing; the rest say once, few, many or name a class of expanded clone.

d_gene	abundance	len	v_gene	j_gene	CDR3aa	CDR3nt
NA	NA	14	TRBV12-3/TRBV12-4	TRBJ2-2	CASSFLEITGELFF	TGTGCCAGCAGTTTCTTGGAAATCACCGGGGAGCTGTTTTTT
NA	few	15	TRBV6-1	TRBJ2-1	CASILGGSSYNEQFF	TGTGCCAGCATCCTTGGGGGGAGCTCCTACAATGAGCAGTTCTTC
NA	NA	12	TRBV7-2	TRBJ1-2	CASSLAIYGYTF	TGTGCCAGCAGCTTAGCTATCTATGGCTACACCTTC
TRBD2	few	15	TRBV20-1	TRBJ2-5	CSAREPGGAWETQYF	TGCAGTGCTAGAGAACCCGGGGGGGCCTGGGAGACCCAGTACTTC
NA	few	11	TRBV6-2/TRBV6-3	TRBJ1-2	CASSYPLGYTF	TGTGCCAGCAGTTACCCCCTTGGCTACACCTTC
NA	NA	10	TRBV12-5	TRBJ2-7	CASGLDSRAF	TGTGCTAGTGGTTTGGACAGCCGCGCATTC
TRBD2	few	15	TRBV7-2	TRBJ2-1	CASSWSGGLYNEQFF	TGTGCCAGCAGCTGGTCGGGGGGTCTGTACAATGAGCAGTTCTTC
TRBD1	NA	15	TRBV7-9	TRBJ2-7	CASSPKTGGRYEQYF	TGTGCCAGCAGCCCAAAGACAGGGGGAAGGTACGAGCAGTACTTC
TRBD1	NA	16	TRBV11-2	TRBJ2-2	CASSQARGQGVLELFF	TGTGCCAGCAGCCAAGCCAGAGGACAGGGGGTTTTAGAGCTGTTTTTT
NA	NA	15	TRBV28	TRBJ1-2	CASSTHAGANYGYTF	TGTGCCAGCAGCACCCACGCAGGGGCTAACTATGGCTACACCTTC
TRBD1	NA	15	TRBV11-2	TRBJ1-2	CASSPQRDRGYGYTF	TGTGCCAGCAGCCCCCAACGGGACAGGGGCTATGGCTACACCTTC
NA	NA	15	TRBV18	TRBJ2-3	CASSPPGANTDTQYF	TGTGCCAGCTCCCCCCCAGGGGCGAACACAGATACGCAGTATTTT
NA	few	12	TRBV5-6	TRBJ1-2	CASSLWVTGYTF	TGTGCCAGCAGCTTGTGGGTTACTGGCTACACCTTC
NA	NA	15	TRBV6-1	TRBJ1-5	CASSGQGYSNQPQHF	TGTGCCAGCAGTGGCCAGGGATATAGCAATCAGCCCCAGCATTTT
NA	NA	13	TRBV10-2	TRBJ2-5	CASSDESPETQYF	TGCGCCAGCAGTGATGAGAGTCCAGAGACCCAGTACTTC
TRBD2	few	15	TRBV5-5	TRBJ2-1	CASRHVAGGPNEQFF	TGTGCCAGCAGACACGTAGCGGGGGGGCCGAATGAGCAGTTCTTC
NA	NA	17	TRBV25-1	TRBJ2-5	CASSGPPGTEHQETQYF	TGTGCCAGCAGTGGCCCGCCCGGGACGGAACACCAAGAGACCCAGTACTTC
NA	NA	15	TRBV4-3	TRBJ1-2	CASSQDRGSFYGYTF	TGCGCCAGCAGCCAAGATCGGGGGAGCTTTTATGGCTACACCTTC
NA	few	17	TRBV7-2	TRBJ1-2	CASSLQFNPSPYYGYTF	TGTGCCAGCAGCCTTCAATTTAACCCTAGTCCCTACTATGGCTACACCTTC
TRBD2	NA	17	TRBV7-2	TRBJ2-1	CASSEPRTSGGYNEQFF	TGTGCCAGCAGCGAACCGAGGACTAGCGGGGGCTACAATGAGCAGTTCTTC
TRBD1	NA	15	TRBV20-1	TRBJ1-6	CSAMGGTGSNSPLHF	TGCAGTGCTATGGGCGGGACAGGCTCTAATTCACCCCTCCACTTT
TRBD1	NA	14	TRBV19	TRBJ1-5	CASSIQGDNQPQHF	TGTGCCAGTAGTATACAGGGGGACAATCAGCCCCAGCATTTT
TRBD2	NA	17	TRBV6-5	TRBJ2-1	CASSRPSSGGLLNEQFF	TGTGCCAGCAGCCGACCTTCTAGCGGGGGGCTTTTAAATGAGCAGTTCTTC
NA	NA	13	TRBV6-2/TRBV6-3	TRBJ1-1	CASSYNRMTEAFF	TGTGCCAGCAGTTACAACCGAATGACTGAAGCTTTCTTT
NA	NA	16	TRBV6-5	TRBJ1-4	CASSSRDPSTNEKLFF	TGTGCCAGCAGTTCGCGGGACCCCTCAACTAATGAAAAACTGTTTTTT
NA	many	17	TRBV10-1	TRBJ2-1	CASSESRQETSYNEQFF	TGCGCCAGCAGTGAGTCTAGGCAGGAGACCTCCTACAATGAGCAGTTCTTC
NA	many	15	TRBV5-5	TRBJ2-7	CASSFSVSEHYEQYF	TGTGCCAGCAGCTTTTCGGTGTCGGAACATTACGAGCAGTACTTC
NA	NA	14	TRBV28	TRBJ1-3	CASSSEGLGNTIYF	TGTGCCAGCAGTTCCGAGGGCCTAGGAAACACCATATATTTT
NA	NA	12	TRBV7-9	TRBJ1-6	CASSPGGDPLHF	TGTGCCAGCAGCCCGGGGGGGGATCCCCTCCACTTT
NA	NA	11	TRBV5-1	TRBJ2-7	CASSFNYEQYF	TGCGCCAGCAGCTTTAATTACGAGCAGTACTTC
NA	NA	16	TRBV27	TRBJ2-2	CASSLGWGDDTGELFF	TGTGCCAGCAGTTTAGGGTGGGGGGACGACACCGGGGAGCTGTTTTTT
NA	NA	15	TRBV7-3	TRBJ2-1	CASSGLGGAQNEQFF	TGTGCCAGCAGTGGTCTGGGGGGTGCACAGAATGAGCAGTTCTTC
TRBD2	NA	19	TRBV10-2	TRBJ2-3	CASIPKRLAGGPSTDTQYF	TGCGCCAGCATCCCCAAGAGGCTAGCGGGGGGACCTAGCACAGATACGCAGTATTTT
NA	few	12	TRBV6-2/TRBV6-3	TRBJ2-1	CASRDTPNEQFF	TGTGCCAGCCGGGACACTCCCAATGAGCAGTTCTTC
TRBD1	NA	18	TRBV2	TRBJ1-1	CASSRPDRDGLMNTEAFF	TGTGCCAGCAGTCGTCCGGACAGGGACGGGCTTATGAACACTGAAGCTTTCTTT
NA	NA	12	TRBV6-2/TRBV6-3	TRBJ2-7	CASSLGRYEQYF	TGTGCCAGCAGTCTGGGACGGTACGAGCAGTACTTC
NA	few	12	TRBV29-1	TRBJ1-5	CSVGTWNQPQHF	TGCAGCGTCGGTACGTGGAATCAGCCCCAGCATTTT
TRBD2	many	15	TRBV12-3/TRBV12-4	TRBJ2-3	CASSYRSGGQNTQYF	TGTGCCAGCAGCTATCGTAGCGGGGGGCAGAATACGCAGTATTTT
NA	NA	16	TRBV27	TRBJ2-4	CASSYIGGVGKNIQYF	TGTGCCAGCAGCTACATTGGAGGGGTGGGCAAAAACATTCAGTACTTC
NA	few	15	TRBV7-6	TRBJ1-1	CASSTYRGGSTEAFF	TGTGCCAGCAGCACATATAGGGGGGGTAGCACTGAAGCTTTCTTT
TRBD2	few	15	TRBV7-2	TRBJ2-1	CASSVLADTYNEQFF	TGTGCCAGCAGCGTACTAGCGGATACCTACAATGAGCAGTTCTTC
NA	NA	13	TRBV7-2	TRBJ1-5	CASSLYRNQPQHF	TGTGCCAGCAGCTTGTACAGGAATCAGCCCCAGCATTTT
NA	NA	14	TRBV7-8	TRBJ1-5	CASSLVRGDQPQHF	TGTGCCAGCAGCTTGGTCAGGGGCGATCAGCCCCAGCATTTT
NA	NA	16	TRBV7-3	TRBJ2-3	CASSPNPGARPGTQYF	TGTGCCAGCAGCCCCAACCCAGGGGCCCGGCCGGGTACGCAGTATTTT
NA	few	14	TRBV4-3	TRBJ1-6	CASSERAYNSPLHF	TGCGCCAGCAGCGAGCGGGCCTATAATTCACCCCTCCACTTT
NA	few	13	TRBV20-1	TRBJ1-1	CSASEGANTEAFF	TGCAGTGCTAGTGAGGGCGCGAACACTGAAGCTTTCTTT
NA	many	14	TRBV7-9	TRBJ2-4	CASSFQGSPNIQYF	TGTGCCAGCAGCTTTCAGGGGTCTCCAAACATTCAGTACTTC
NA	few	15	TRBV14	TRBJ2-3	CASSQESLRGDTQYF	TGTGCCAGCAGCCAAGAGAGTCTTCGGGGGGATACGCAGTATTTT
TRBD1	many	13	TRBV20-1	TRBJ2-1	CSAKTGGKDEQFF	TGCAGTGCTAAGACAGGGGGGAAGGATGAGCAGTTCTTC
TRBD2	NA	12	TRBV20-1	TRBJ2-1	CSATMGRDEQFF	TGCAGTGCTACCATGGGGAGGGACGAGCAGTTCTTC
NA	few	13	TRBV7-9	TRBJ2-5	CASSLVQQETQYF	TGTGCCAGCAGCTTAGTGCAACAAGAGACCCAGTACTTC
NA	NA	13	TRBV12-3/TRBV12-4	TRBJ1-1	CASSFLGYTEAFF	TGTGCCAGCAGTTTCTTAGGGTACACTGAAGCTTTCTTT
NA	NA	16	TRBV19	TRBJ1-2	CASSIFYGISNYGYTF	TGTGCCAGTAGTATTTTTTACGGAATCTCTAACTATGGCTACACCTTC
NA	few	16	TRBV7-2	TRBJ2-3	CASSLRFSTPTDTQYF	TGTGCCAGCAGCTTAAGATTCTCCACCCCCACAGATACGCAGTATTTT
NA	NA	16	TRBV6-2/TRBV6-3	TRBJ1-2	CASSYRAILGDYGYTF	TGTGCCAGCAGTTACCGGGCGATCCTGGGTGACTATGGCTACACCTTC